This TCR beta chain originates from a study of blood T cell repertoires in COVID-19. Across the whole study: Acute and convalescent COVID-19 samples came from the United States, Italy and Spain.

The repertoire was sequenced with immunoSEQ multiplex PCR; TCRdb's copy has only in-frame clones and lacks some. The repertoire holds 130,000 or so clones, around nine tenths seen once, with more than 1.5% in the top ten. The V and J ends lost 8 bases and 7 bases respectively, with 12 bases between them. The CDR3 covers 13 residues. Germline CDR1 is SGHNT and CDR2 is YENEEA. This clone was recorded a few times. The TCR originated in a woman between 55 and 75 years old with acute or convalescent COVID-19. This chain links TRBV11-3 with TRBJ1-6; D ambiguous. Sequences were obtained from peripheral blood. CDR3 in amino acids: CASRLDPNSPLHF. DNA of the CDR3: TGTGCCAGCCGACTTGACCCAAATTCACCCCTCCACTTT.